Listed below are T cell receptor beta chains from one sample, sequenced in a study of blood T cell repertoires in COVID-19. Sequencing used immunoSEQ multiplex PCR; TCRdb keeps in-frame clones, though not all of them. The data show roughly 360,000 clones, about 87% seen once. Sequenced: PBMCs or T cells enriched from blood (not recorded which). These receptors originate from a man aged 30-40 years who had recovered from COVID-19. Each CDR3 is given with its conserved first and last residue. A D gene is named only where the DNA matches it firmly. Not all rows give a size; the values are once, few, many and, for expanded clones, a class.

d_call	v_call	clone_size	j_call	cdr3_nt	cdr3_aa
TRBD2	TRBV4-1	-	TRBJ2-3	TGCGCCAGCAGCCAAGATGATGGCGGGGGGATGTATACGCAGTATTTT	CASSQDDGGGMYTQYF
TRBD1	TRBV5-1	-	TRBJ2-7	TGCGCCAGCAGCGTCACAGGGGGTCACCACGAGCAGTACTTC	CASSVTGGHHEQYF
TRBD1	TRBV6-2/TRBV6-3	-	TRBJ1-1	TGTGCCAGCAGTTACTCGGGACAGGGGGTCAGAGCTTTCTTT	CASSYSGQGVRAFF
-	TRBV11-3	-	TRBJ1-4	TGTGCCAGCAGCTTGTCAGACAGGATGGAAGCAACTAATGAAAAACTGTTTTTT	CASSLSDRMEATNEKLFF
TRBD1	TRBV6-5	-	TRBJ2-5	TGTGCCAGCAGCGGGACAGCCCAAGAGACCCAGTACTTC	CASSGTAQETQYF
-	TRBV9	-	TRBJ1-1	TGTGCCAGCAGCGTCGGACCGAGGGAGACTGAAGCTTTCTTT	CASSVGPRETEAFF
-	TRBV6-6	-	TRBJ1-5	TGTGCCAGCAGCTCGGACATAGGGAATCAGCCCCAGCATTTT	CASSSDIGNQPQHF
-	TRBV4-1	-	TRBJ1-6	TGCGCCAGCAGCCAAGGGCCGTCTTCACCCCTCCACTTT	CASSQGPSSPLHF
TRBD1	TRBV15	few	TRBJ2-6	TGTGCCACCAGCGCAGGGGGCACTGGGGCCAACGTCCTGACTTTC	CATSAGGTGANVLTF
-	TRBV11-2	-	TRBJ2-1	TGTGCCAGCAGCAGATTTTATGAGGTTCTTTACAATGAGCAGTTCTTC	CASSRFYEVLYNEQFF
TRBD1	TRBV11-3	-	TRBJ2-7	TGTGCCAGCAGCTTACGGTCGGACAGGGGGTACGAGCAGTACTTC	CASSLRSDRGYEQYF
TRBD2	TRBV10-1	once	TRBJ2-7	TGCGCCAGCAGTGACGGTGTTGGTAGCGGGGGAGGCGAGCAGTACTTC	CASSDGVGSGGGEQYF
TRBD1	TRBV3-1/TRBV3-2	-	TRBJ1-3	TGTGCCAGCAGCCCCCCCACAGGGGGCTTAGGAAACACCATATATTTT	CASSPPTGGLGNTIYF
-	TRBV19	-	TRBJ1-4	TGTGCCAGTAGTCTTCGGAGAGAAAAACTGTTTTTT	CASSLRREKLFF
TRBD2	TRBV9	-	TRBJ2-3	TGTGCCAGCAGCGCCTTTGGCGGGGGTTACTCTAGCACAGATACGCAGTATTTT	CASSAFGGGYSSTDTQYF
-	TRBV12-5	-	TRBJ1-2	TGTGCTAGTGGTTTGGAAAGGAGCTATGGCTACACCTTC	CASGLERSYGYTF
-	TRBV6-4	few	TRBJ2-2	TGTGCCAGCAGTGGGGGAGGATCGAACACCGGGGAGCTGTTTTTT	CASSGGGSNTGELFF
-	TRBV5-1	-	TRBJ2-2	TGCGCCAGCAGCATGCGGGACAGCGGAACCGGGGAGCTGTTTTTT	CASSMRDSGTGELFF
-	TRBV4-2	-	TRBJ1-5	TGTGCCAGCAGCCAAGGTCCGCGGGTCGAAAGTTCGCCCCAGCATTTT	CASSQGPRVESSPQHF
TRBD1	TRBV7-3	-	TRBJ1-1	TGTGCCAGCAGCTCCCGACAGGGAGGAGAGCCTTTCTTT	CASSSRQGGEPFF
-	TRBV5-1	-	TRBJ1-2	TGCGCCAGCAGCTTGGTTCTCGATGGGGCAGCCTATGGCTACACCTTC	CASSLVLDGAAYGYTF
-	TRBV3-1/TRBV3-2	-	TRBJ1-2	TGTGCCAGCAGCCAAGATTCAGGTATTGGCTACACCTTC	CASSQDSGIGYTF
-	TRBV10-3	-	TRBJ1-1	TGTGCCATCATGGCAGTCATGAACACTGAAGCTTTCTTT	CAIMAVMNTEAFF
TRBD1	TRBV23-1	-	TRBJ2-6	TGCGCCAGCAGTCAATCGGACAGGGCTGGGGCCAACGTCCTGACTTTC	CASSQSDRAGANVLTF
-	TRBV5-4	once	TRBJ2-6	TGTGCCAGCAGCTCGGACATCCCCTCTGGGGCCAACGTCCTGACTTTC	CASSSDIPSGANVLTF
-	TRBV21-1	once	TRBJ1-5	TGTGCCAGCAGCAGTGTGCGGGGCGCCCGATATAGCAATCAGCCCCAGCATTTT	CASSSVRGARYSNQPQHF
-	TRBV30	-	TRBJ1-2	TGTGCCTGCACAGTCGGCGGGAACTATGGCTACACCTTC	CACTVGGNYGYTF
TRBD2	TRBV7-3	-	TRBJ2-3	TGTGCCAGCAGCTTAGTAGCGGGGATCACAGATACGCAGTATTTT	CASSLVAGITDTQYF
-	TRBV7-9	-	TRBJ1-3	TGTGCCAGCAGCGTGAATACAGGGACCGGAAACACCATATATTTT	CASSVNTGTGNTIYF
TRBD1	TRBV2	-	TRBJ2-7	TGTGCCAGCATTATGGACAGGGGGCTTAGGGAGCAGTACTTC	CASIMDRGLREQYF
TRBD1	TRBV28	-	TRBJ2-7	TGTGCCAGCAGTTCCGGGACAGGTCAGCAGTACTTC	CASSSGTGQQYF
TRBD1	TRBV25-1	-	TRBJ2-7	TGTGCCAGCACTCCACCGGGGACAGGGACAAACGAGCAGTACTTC	CASTPPGTGTNEQYF
-	TRBV6-9	-	TRBJ1-5	TGTGCCAGCAGTTTCCGACAGAGCAATCAGCCCCAGCATTTT	CASSFRQSNQPQHF
TRBD2	TRBV5-1	-	TRBJ2-2	TGCGCCAGCACCTACGGACTAGCGTTAAACACCGGGGAGCTGTTTTTT	CASTYGLALNTGELFF
-	TRBV9	few	TRBJ1-2	TGTGCCAGCAGCATCGAGGGAGGGGGCTACACCTTC	CASSIEGGGYTF
TRBD1	TRBV27	-	TRBJ1-5	TGTGCCAGTGGACAGGGGGCATATCAGCCCCAGCATTTT	CASGQGAYQPQHF
TRBD1	TRBV5-1	few	TRBJ2-2	TGCGCCAGCAGCTTGGCCACGACAGGGGGAACCGGGGAGCTGTTTTTT	CASSLATTGGTGELFF
-	TRBV6-5	-	TRBJ1-2	TGTGCCAGCAGTTACGGACGGGGAGACGCTGGCTACACCTTC	CASSYGRGDAGYTF
-	TRBV10-3	-	TRBJ2-7	TGTGCCATCAGTGAGAGACTCGGCTCCTACGAGCAGTACTTC	CAISERLGSYEQYF
-	TRBV3-1/TRBV3-2	-	TRBJ2-7	TGTGCCAGCAGCCAAGATGGGACAAGCGAGCAGTACTTC	CASSQDGTSEQYF
TRBD1	TRBV5-1	-	TRBJ1-1	TGCGCCAGCAGCTCGGGACAGGGGAGGTTAGCTTTCTTT	CASSSGQGRLAFF
TRBD1	TRBV10-2	once	TRBJ1-5	TGCGCCAGCGGGGGACAGCCCTATCAGCCCCAGCATTTT	CASGGQPYQPQHF
TRBD1	TRBV10-3	-	TRBJ2-3	TGTGCCATCAGTGGAGGGGGCGCCCCAGATACGCAGTATTTT	CAISGGGAPDTQYF
-	TRBV5-6	few	TRBJ1-4	TGTGCCAGCAGCTTGGGGGCTCCTAATGAAAAACTGTTTTTT	CASSLGAPNEKLFF
-	TRBV11-2	-	TRBJ1-5	TGTGCCAGCAGCTTAGCGGGGGATCAGCCCCAGCATTTT	CASSLAGDQPQHF
-	TRBV24-1	-	TRBJ2-1	TGTGCCACCAGTGACCTTAGCAGAAAGCAGTTCTTC	CATSDLSRKQFF
TRBD1	TRBV12-5	-	TRBJ2-3	TGTGCTAGTCAAACGGACAGGGGACGAACAGATACGCAGTATTTT	CASQTDRGRTDTQYF
-	TRBV6-5	-	TRBJ2-1	TGTGCCAGCAGTTACGGGGGGTCCCTAGTCTACAATGAGCAGTTCTTC	CASSYGGSLVYNEQFF
-	TRBV5-4	-	TRBJ2-7	TGTGCCAGCAGATATGACAGCTACGAGCAGTACTTC	CASRYDSYEQYF
-	TRBV30	-	TRBJ1-6	TGTGCCTGGAGTGTAGGAGATTCACCCCTCCACTTT	CAWSVGDSPLHF
-	TRBV7-9	-	TRBJ1-2	TGTGCCAGCAGCCCGCGACAGGTCCTGGAGAATGGCTACACCTTC	CASSPRQVLENGYTF
-	TRBV6-2/TRBV6-3	-	TRBJ1-2	TGTGCCAGCAGCCACCGCACAGACGGCTACACCTTC	CASSHRTDGYTF
-	TRBV9	-	TRBJ2-2	TGTGCCAGCAGCCTAGCAGGGACCGGGGAGCTGTTTTTT	CASSLAGTGELFF